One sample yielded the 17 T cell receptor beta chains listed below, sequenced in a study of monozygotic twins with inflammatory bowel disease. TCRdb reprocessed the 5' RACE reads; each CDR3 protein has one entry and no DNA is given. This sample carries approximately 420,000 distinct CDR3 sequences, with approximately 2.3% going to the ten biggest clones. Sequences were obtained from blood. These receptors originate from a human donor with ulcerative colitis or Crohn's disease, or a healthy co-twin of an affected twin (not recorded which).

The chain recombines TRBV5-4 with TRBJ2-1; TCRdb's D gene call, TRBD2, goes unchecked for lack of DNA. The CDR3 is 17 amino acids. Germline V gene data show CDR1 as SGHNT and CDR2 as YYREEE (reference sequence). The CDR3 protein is CASSFSLILAGGTEQFF.

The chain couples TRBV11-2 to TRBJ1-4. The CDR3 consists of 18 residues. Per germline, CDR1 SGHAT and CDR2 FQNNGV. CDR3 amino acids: CASSLGLRTMRTNEKLFF.

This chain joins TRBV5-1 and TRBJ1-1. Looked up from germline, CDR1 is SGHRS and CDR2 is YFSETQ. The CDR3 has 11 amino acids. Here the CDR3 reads CASSGDTEAFF.

The CDR3 region is CASSWWGLSHETQYF. The chain joins TRBV11-2 to TRBJ2-5; TCRdb proposes TRBD1, but this gene call is untestable without DNA. The CDR3 is 15 amino acids. Germline CDR1 is SGHAT and CDR2 is FQNNGV.

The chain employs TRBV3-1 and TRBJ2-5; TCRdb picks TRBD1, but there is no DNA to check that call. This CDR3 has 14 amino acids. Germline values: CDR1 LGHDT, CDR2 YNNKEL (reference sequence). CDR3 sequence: CASSQAPGGETQYF.

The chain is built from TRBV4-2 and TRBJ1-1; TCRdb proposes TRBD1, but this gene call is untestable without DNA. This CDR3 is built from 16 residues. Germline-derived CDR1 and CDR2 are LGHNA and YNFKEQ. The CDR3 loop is CASSQDIMRQGNEAFF.

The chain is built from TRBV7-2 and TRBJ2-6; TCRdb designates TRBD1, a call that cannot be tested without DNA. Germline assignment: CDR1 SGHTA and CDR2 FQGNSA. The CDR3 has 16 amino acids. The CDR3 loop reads CASSLVQGVGANVLTF. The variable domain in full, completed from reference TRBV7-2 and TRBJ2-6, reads GAGVSQSPSNKVTEKGKDVELRCDPISGHTALYWYRQSLGQGLEFLIYFQGNSAPDKSGLPSDRFSAERTGGSVSTLTIQRTQQEDSAVYLCASSLVQGVGANVLTFGAGSRLTVL.

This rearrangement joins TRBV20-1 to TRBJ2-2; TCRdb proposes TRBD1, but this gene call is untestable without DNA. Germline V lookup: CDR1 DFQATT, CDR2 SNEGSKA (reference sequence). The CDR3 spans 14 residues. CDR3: CSARGGWGAGELFF.

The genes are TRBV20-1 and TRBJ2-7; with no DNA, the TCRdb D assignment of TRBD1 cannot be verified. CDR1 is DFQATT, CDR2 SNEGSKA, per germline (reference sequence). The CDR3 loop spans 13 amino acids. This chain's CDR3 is CSAKTGLSYEQYF.

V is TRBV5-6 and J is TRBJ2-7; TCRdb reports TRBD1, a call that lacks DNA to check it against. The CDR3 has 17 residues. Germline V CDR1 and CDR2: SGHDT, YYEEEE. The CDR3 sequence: CASSPGFSRVSTYEQYF. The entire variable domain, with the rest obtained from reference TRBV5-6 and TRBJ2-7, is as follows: DAGVTQSPTHLIKTRGQQVTLRCSPKSGHDTVSWYQQALGQGPQFIFQYYEEEERQRGNFPDRFSGHQFPNYSSELNVNALLLGDSALYLCASSPGFSRVSTYEQYFGPGTRLTVT.

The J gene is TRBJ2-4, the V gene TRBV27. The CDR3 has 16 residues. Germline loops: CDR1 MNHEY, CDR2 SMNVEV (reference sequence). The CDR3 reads CASSSHQGVAKNIQYF.

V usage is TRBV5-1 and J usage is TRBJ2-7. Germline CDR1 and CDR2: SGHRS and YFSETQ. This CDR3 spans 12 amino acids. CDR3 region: CASSSEAYEQYF.

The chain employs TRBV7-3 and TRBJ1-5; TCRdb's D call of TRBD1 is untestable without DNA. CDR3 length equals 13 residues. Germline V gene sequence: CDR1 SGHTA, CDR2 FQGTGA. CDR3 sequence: CASSQGAAQPQHF.

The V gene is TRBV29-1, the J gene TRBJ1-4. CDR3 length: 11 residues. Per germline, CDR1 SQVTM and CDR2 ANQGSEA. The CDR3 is CSVATNEKLFF. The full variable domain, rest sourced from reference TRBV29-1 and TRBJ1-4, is SAVISQKPSRDICQRGTSLTIQCQVDSQVTMMFWYRQQPGQSLTLIATANQGSEATYESGFVIDKFPISRPNLTFSTLTVSNMSPEDSSIYLCSVATNEKLFFGSGTQLSVL.

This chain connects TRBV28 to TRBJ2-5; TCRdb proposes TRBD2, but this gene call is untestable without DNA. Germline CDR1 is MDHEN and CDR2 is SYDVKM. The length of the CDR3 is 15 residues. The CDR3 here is CASSLPALRQETQYF.

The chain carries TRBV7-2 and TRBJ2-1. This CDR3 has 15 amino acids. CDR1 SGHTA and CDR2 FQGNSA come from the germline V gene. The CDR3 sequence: CASTKASTVSNEQFF.

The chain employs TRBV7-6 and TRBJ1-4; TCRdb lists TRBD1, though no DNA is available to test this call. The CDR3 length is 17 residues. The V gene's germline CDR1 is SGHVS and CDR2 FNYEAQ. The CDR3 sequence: CASSESPRTGANEKLFF.